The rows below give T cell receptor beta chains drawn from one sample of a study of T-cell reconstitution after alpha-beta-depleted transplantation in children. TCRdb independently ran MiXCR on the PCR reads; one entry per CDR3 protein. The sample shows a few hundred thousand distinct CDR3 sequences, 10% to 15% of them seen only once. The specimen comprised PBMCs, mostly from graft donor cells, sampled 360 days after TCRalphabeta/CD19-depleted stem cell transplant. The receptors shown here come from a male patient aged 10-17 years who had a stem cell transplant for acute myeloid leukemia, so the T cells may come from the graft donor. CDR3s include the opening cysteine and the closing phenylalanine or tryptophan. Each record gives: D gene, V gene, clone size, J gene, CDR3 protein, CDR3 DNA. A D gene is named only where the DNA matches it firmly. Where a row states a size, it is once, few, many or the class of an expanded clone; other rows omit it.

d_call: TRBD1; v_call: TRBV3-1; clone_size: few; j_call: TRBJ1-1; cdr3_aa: CASTVVIGTGMVTEAFF; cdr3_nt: TGTGCCAGCACCGTCGTCATAGGGACAGGGATGGTTACTGAAGCTTTCTTT
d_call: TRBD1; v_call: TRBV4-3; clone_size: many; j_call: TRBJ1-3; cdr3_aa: CASSQDPGQGVGNTIYF; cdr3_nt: TGCGCCAGCAGCCAAGACCCGGGACAGGGGGTTGGAAACACCATATATTTT
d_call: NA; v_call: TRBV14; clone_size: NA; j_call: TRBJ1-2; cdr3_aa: CASSQDALYGYTF; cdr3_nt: TGTGCCAGCAGCCAAGATGCCCTTTATGGCTACACCTTC
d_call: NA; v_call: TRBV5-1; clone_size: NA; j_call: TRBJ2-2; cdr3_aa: CASSRVGALPGELFF; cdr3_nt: TGCGCCAGCAGCCGGGTGGGGGCGTTGCCCGGGGAGCTGTTTTTT
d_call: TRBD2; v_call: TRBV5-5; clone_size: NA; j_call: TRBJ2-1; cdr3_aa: CASILIGTSSNEQFF; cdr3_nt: TGTGCCAGCATCTTAATCGGGACTAGCTCCAATGAGCAGTTCTTC
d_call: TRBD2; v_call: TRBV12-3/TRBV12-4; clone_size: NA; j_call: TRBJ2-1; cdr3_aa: CASNPGLAFYNEQFF; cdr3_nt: TGTGCCAGCAACCCGGGACTAGCCTTTTACAATGAGCAGTTCTTC
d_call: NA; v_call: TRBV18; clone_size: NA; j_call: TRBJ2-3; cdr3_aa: CASSPPVAGGTDTQYF; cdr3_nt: TGTGCCAGCTCACCACCGGTGGCAGGGGGCACAGATACGCAGTATTTT
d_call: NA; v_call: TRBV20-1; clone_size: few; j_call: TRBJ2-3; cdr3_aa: CSAASGTSSTDTQYF; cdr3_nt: TGCAGTGCCGCGTCCGGGACATCTAGCACAGATACGCAGTATTTT
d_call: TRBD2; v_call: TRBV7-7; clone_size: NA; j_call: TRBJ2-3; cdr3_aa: CASSLTLAGDTDTQYF; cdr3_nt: TGTGCTAGCAGCTTAACCCTAGCGGGAGACACAGATACGCAGTATTTT
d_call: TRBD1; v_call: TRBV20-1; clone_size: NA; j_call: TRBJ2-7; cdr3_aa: CSAGRDSGSRMGYEQYF; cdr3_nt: TGCAGTGCTGGCCGGGACAGTGGTTCTAGGATGGGCTACGAGCAGTACTTC
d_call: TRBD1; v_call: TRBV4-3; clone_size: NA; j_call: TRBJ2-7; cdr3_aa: CASSQGVRTGGDEQYF; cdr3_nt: TGCGCCAGCAGCCAAGGGGTTAGGACAGGGGGCGACGAGCAGTACTTC
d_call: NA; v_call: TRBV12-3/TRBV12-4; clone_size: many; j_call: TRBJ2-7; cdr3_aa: CASSRDTDYEQYF; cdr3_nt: TGTGCCAGCAGTCGGGACACGGACTACGAGCAGTACTTC
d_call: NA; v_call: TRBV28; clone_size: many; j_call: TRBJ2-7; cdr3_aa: CASTGTPTYEQYF; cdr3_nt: TGTGCCAGCACAGGGACTCCCACCTACGAGCAGTACTTC
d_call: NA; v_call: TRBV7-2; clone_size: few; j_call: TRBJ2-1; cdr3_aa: CASSLDPSNEQFF; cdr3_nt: TGTGCCAGCAGCTTAGACCCCTCCAATGAGCAGTTCTTC
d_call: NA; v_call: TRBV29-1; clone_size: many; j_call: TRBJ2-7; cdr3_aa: CSVRLRGVWSYEQYF; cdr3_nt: TGCAGCGTGCGTCTCAGGGGAGTTTGGTCCTACGAGCAGTACTTC
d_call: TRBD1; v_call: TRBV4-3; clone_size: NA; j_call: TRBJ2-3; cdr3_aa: CASSQEGTGASTDTQYF; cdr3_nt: TGCGCCAGCAGCCAAGAGGGGACAGGGGCAAGCACAGATACGCAGTATTTT
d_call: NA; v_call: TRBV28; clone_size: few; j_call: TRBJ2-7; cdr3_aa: CASRGDGTYEQYF; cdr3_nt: TGTGCCAGCAGGGGGGACGGTACCTACGAGCAGTACTTC
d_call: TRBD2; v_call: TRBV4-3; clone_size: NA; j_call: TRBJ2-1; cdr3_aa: CASSQVPGLAGGRVEQFF; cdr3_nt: TGCGCCAGCAGCCAAGTTCCGGGACTAGCGGGAGGGCGGGTTGAGCAGTTCTTC
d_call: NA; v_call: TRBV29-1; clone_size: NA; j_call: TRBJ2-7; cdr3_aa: CSVGALGEQYF; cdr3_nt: TGCAGCGTTGGAGCGTTAGGCGAGCAGTACTTC
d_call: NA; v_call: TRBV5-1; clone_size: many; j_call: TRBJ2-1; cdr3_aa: CASSGTQGKRGSSYNEQFF; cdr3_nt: TGCGCCAGCAGCGGAACACAGGGGAAGCGGGGGAGCTCCTACAATGAGCAGTTCTTC
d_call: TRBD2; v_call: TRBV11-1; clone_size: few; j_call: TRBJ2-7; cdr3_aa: CASSLMAGLAGVAYEQYF; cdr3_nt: TGTGCCAGCAGCTTAATGGCAGGACTAGCGGGAGTTGCCTACGAGCAGTACTTC
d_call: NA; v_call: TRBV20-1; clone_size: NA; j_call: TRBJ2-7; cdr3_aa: CSAFPGAGYEQYF; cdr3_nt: TGCAGTGCTTTCCCAGGGGCTGGGTACGAGCAGTACTTC
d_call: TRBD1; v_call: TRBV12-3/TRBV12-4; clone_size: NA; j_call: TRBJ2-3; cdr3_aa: CASRVGQPGDTQYF; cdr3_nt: TGTGCCAGCAGGGTGGGACAGCCCGGGGATACGCAGTATTTT
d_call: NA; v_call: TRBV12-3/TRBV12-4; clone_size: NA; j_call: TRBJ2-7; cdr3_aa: CASSPPGGKTSYEQYF; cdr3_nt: TGTGCCAGCAGCCCCCCCGGGGGAAAAACCTCCTACGAGCAGTACTTC
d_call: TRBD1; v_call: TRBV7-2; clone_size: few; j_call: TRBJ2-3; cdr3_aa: CASSLVGQGSTDTQYF; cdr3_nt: TGTGCCAGCAGCTTAGTTGGACAGGGAAGCACAGATACGCAGTATTTT
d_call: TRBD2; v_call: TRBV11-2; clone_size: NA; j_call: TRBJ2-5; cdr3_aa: CASRQPGLALETQYF; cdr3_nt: TGTGCCAGCAGACAACCGGGACTAGCATTAGAGACCCAGTACTTC
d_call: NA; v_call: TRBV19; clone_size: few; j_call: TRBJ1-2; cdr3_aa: CASAIIRADGYTF; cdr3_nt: TGTGCCAGTGCTATTATCCGGGCGGATGGCTACACCTTC
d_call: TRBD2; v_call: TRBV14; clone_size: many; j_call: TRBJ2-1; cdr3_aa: CASSSRLAGLLNNEQFF; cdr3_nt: TGTGCCAGCAGCTCCCGACTAGCGGGGCTACTGAACAATGAGCAGTTCTTC
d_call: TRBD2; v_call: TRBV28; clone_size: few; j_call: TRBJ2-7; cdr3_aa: CASSLWTSGAYEQYF; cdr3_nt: TGTGCCAGCAGTCTCTGGACTAGCGGGGCTTACGAGCAGTACTTC
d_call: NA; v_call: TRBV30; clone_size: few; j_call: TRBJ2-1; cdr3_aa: CAWIGPRPEQFF; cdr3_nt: TGTGCCTGGATTGGACCGAGACCTGAGCAGTTCTTC
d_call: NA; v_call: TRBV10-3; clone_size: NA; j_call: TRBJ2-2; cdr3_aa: CAISESHRATRDTGELFF; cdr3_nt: TGTGCCATCAGTGAGTCGCACAGGGCAACCCGGGACACCGGGGAGCTGTTTTTT
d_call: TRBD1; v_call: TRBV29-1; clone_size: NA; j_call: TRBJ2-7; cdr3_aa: CSVLGQVASEQYF; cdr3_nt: TGCAGCGTTTTGGGACAGGTTGCCTCTGAGCAGTACTTC
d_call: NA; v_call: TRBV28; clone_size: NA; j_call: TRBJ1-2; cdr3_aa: CASSSLPSGGPGYGYTF; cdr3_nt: TGTGCCAGCAGTTCCCTCCCCTCGGGTGGTCCGGGCTATGGCTACACCTTC
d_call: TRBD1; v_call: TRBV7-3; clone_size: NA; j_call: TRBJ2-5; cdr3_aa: CASSLQDPGTGISAQYF; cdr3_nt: TGTGCCAGCAGCTTACAGGATCCCGGGACAGGGATATCGGCCCAGTACTTC